Below, 8 T cell receptor beta chains from the same sample are listed, as sequenced in a study of blood T cell repertoires in COVID-19. Method: immunoSEQ multiplex PCR; TCRdb's copy keeps in-frame clones and lacks some. The sample carries under 200,000 clones, approximately 84% recorded once. What was sequenced was peripheral blood. The source of these receptors is a human donor with acute or convalescent COVID-19. The donor label of this sample is uncertain.

The table lists this clone with a count of one. The genes are TRBV19 and TRBJ1-2, with 9 bases that match TRBD1. Trimming at V came to 6 bases and at J to 7 bases, leaving 6 bases not matched to a gene. This CDR3 contains 13 residues. Germline V lookup: CDR1 LNHDA, CDR2 SQIVND (reference sequence). This chain's CDR3 is CASRRQGEGGYTF. DNA for the CDR3: TGTGCCAGTAGGCGACAGGGGGAAGGTGGCTACACCTTC.

The V call is TRBV5-6, the J call TRBJ1-6; a possible D gene is TRBD1 (6 bases). The CDR3 has 13 amino acids. Trimming took 4 bases from V and 9 from J, leaving 11 bases between them. Per germline, CDR1 SGHDT and CDR2 YYEEEE. CDR3 nucleotides: TGTGCCAGCAGCGCGCAGGACAGTTCACCCCTCCACTTT. It codes for CASSAQDSSPLHF.

The chain has TRBV9 and TRBJ2-5; 10 bases agree with TRBD2. V dropped 3 bases and J dropped 5; count of bases not matched to a gene: 10. The germline gives CDR1 SGDLS, CDR2 YYNGEE. The CDR3 covers 16 residues. CDR3 in amino acids: CASSALAGALSETQYF. In nucleotides, the CDR3 is TGTGCCAGCAGCGCCCTAGCGGGAGCGCTTTCGGAGACCCAGTACTTC.

The V call is TRBV6-6, the J call TRBJ1-2; D ambiguous. Germline CDR1 is MNHNY and CDR2 is SVGAGI (reference sequence). There are 13 residues in the CDR3. Trimming took 6 bases from V and 6 from J, leaving 14 bases between them. CDR3 amino acids: CASSPDYGHGYTF. CDR3 sequence (DNA): TGTGCCAGCAGCCCCGACTACGGTCATGGCTACACCTTC.

V is TRBV19 and J is TRBJ2-6; 10 bases agree with TRBD1. The CDR3 sequence is 17 residues long. Per germline, CDR1 LNHDA and CDR2 SQIVND (reference sequence). V was pared by 6 bases and J by 4 bases, with 9 bases of the junction left unmatched. As DNA, the CDR3 is TGTGCCAGTAGCAACCGGGACAGGGGAGCAGGGGCCAACGTCCTGACTTTC. This codes for CASSNRDRGAGANVLTF.

CDR3 residues: CASSLGDRGKGYTF. The CDR3 bases are TGCGCCAGCAGCTTAGGGGACAGGGGAAAAGGCTACACCTTC. This chain joins TRBV5-1 and TRBJ1-2; 10 bases align to TRBD1. V dropped 2 bases and J dropped 8; count of bases not matched to a gene: 6. CDR1 SGHRS and CDR2 YFSETQ come from the germline V gene. The CDR3 contains 14 residues.

The V call is TRBV5-1, the J call TRBJ2-5, with TRBD2 matching 9 bases. Germline V gene sequence: CDR1 SGHRS, CDR2 YFSETQ. This CDR3 is built from 17 residues. V dropped 0 bases and J dropped 0; count of bases not matched to a gene: 6. CDR3 sequence reads: CASSLARGGANQETQYF. CDR3 in DNA: TGCGCCAGCAGCTTGGCCCGCGGGGGGGCCAACCAAGAGACCCAGTACTTC.

The chain uses TRBV9 and TRBJ1-2, with 7 bases lining up with TRBD1. In germline, CDR1 is SGDLS, CDR2 YYNGEE. Trimming took 3 bases from V and 4 from J; bases not matched to a gene: 12. This CDR3 contains 16 residues. CDR3 bases: TGTGCCAGCAGCGCCGGGACAGAAACCTTCCCCTATGGCTACACCTTC. It encodes CASSAGTETFPYGYTF.